One TCR beta chain is described in this entry. Trimming pared 5 bases from V and 9 bases from J, leaving 11 bases between. The CDR3 length is 13 residues. Germline CDR1 and CDR2: SGHAT and FQNNGV. The primer mix had 60 Vbeta and 13 Jbeta primers. Using immunoSEQ multiplex PCR, the repertoire was profiled, and TCRdb retains in-frame clones only, with some absent. The repertoire has around 100,000 clones, roughly three quarters of them found once; the top ten carry approximately 1.9%. This entry is derived from a study of cytomegalovirus exposure and HLA in healthy donors. This receptor was taken from a woman in her thirties or forties in good health and CMV-seronegative. V is TRBV11-2 and J is TRBJ1-6; weak D call: TRBD1 (5 bases). Sequenced: PBMCs. CDR3 coding DNA: TGTGCCAGCAGCCCAGGGTCGCGTTCACCCCTCCACTTT. Translated: CASSPGSRSPLHF.